This TCR beta chain was sequenced during a study of blood T cell repertoires in COVID-19. The data were produced by immunoSEQ multiplex PCR, yet TCRdb's version contains in-frame clones alone and is incomplete. The sample contains around 82,000 clones, approximately 85% of which appear only once. The CDR3 length is 14 residues. Trimming pared 4 bases from V and 9 bases from J, leaving 14 bases between. The germline V gene encodes CDR1 SGHRS and CDR2 YFSETQ. The sequencing input was peripheral blood. The source is a man aged 50 to 59 with COVID-19, enrolled during active disease. V is TRBV5-1 and J is TRBJ1-6; no clear D gene. The CDR3 sequence: CASSLQSSVSPLHF. The CDR3 DNA reads as TGCGCCAGCAGCCTTCAGTCTAGTGTTTCACCCCTCCACTTT.